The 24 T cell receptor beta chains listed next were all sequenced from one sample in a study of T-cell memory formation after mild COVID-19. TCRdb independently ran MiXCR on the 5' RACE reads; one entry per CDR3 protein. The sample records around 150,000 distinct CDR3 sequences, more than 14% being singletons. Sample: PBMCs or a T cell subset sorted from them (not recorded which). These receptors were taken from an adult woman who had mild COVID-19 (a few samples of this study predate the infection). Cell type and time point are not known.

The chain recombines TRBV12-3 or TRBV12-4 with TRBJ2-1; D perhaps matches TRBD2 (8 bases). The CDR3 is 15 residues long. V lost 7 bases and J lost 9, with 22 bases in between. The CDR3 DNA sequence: TGTGCCAGCATTCTTAGCGGGACAGTCCTCGGTGAGCAGTTCTTC. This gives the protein CASILSGTVLGEQFF.

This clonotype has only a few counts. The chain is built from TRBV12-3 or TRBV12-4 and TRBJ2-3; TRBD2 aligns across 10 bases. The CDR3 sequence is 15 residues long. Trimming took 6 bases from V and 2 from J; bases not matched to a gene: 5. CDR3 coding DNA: TGTGCCAGCAGGCGGACTAGCGGATCCACAGATACGCAGTATTTT. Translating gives CASRRTSGSTDTQYF.

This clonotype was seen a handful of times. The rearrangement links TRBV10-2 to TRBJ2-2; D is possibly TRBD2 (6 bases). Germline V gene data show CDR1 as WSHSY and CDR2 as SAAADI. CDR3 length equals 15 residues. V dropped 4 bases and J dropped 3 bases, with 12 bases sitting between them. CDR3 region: CASSGSGTYTGELFF. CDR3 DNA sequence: TGCGCCAGCAGTGGGTCCGGGACTTACACCGGGGAGCTGTTTTTT.

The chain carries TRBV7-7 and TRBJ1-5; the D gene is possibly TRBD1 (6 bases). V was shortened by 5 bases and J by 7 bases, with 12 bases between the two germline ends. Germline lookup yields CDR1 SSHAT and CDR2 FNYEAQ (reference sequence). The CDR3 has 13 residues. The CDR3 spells CASSKEQGQPQHF. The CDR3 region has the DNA TGTGCCAGCAGCAAAGAACAGGGACAGCCCCAGCATTTT.

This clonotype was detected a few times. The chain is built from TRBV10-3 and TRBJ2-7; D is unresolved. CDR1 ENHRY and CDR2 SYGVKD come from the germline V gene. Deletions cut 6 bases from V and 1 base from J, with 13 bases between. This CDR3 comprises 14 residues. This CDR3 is CAIRLDGWSYEQYF. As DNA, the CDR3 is TGTGCCATCAGACTTGACGGATGGTCCTACGAGCAGTACTTC.

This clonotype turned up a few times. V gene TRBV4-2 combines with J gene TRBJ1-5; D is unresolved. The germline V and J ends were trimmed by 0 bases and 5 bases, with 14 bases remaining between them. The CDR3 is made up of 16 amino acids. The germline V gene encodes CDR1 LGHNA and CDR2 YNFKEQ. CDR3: CASSQERNLAYQPQHF. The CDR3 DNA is TGTGCCAGCAGCCAAGAACGGAACCTGGCTTATCAGCCCCAGCATTTT.

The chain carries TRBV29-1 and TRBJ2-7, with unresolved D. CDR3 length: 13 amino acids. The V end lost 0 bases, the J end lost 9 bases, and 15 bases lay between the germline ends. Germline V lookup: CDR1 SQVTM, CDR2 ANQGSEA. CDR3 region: CSVEEMKGSWQYF. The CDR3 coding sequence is TGCAGCGTTGAAGAGATGAAGGGCTCTTGGCAGTACTTC.

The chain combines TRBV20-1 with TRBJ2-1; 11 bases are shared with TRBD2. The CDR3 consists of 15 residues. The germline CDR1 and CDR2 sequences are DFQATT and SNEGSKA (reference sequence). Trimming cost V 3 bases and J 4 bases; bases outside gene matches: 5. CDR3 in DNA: TGCAGTGCTAGGGCGGGGACTAGCGGTTACAATGAGCAGTTCTTC. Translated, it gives CSARAGTSGYNEQFF.

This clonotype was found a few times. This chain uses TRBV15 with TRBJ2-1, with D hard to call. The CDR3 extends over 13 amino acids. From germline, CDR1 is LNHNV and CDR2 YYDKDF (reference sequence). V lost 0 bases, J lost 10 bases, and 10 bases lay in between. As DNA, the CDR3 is TGTGCCACCAGCAGAGATCCCGGGCTGGAGCAGTTCTTC. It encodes CATSRDPGLEQFF.

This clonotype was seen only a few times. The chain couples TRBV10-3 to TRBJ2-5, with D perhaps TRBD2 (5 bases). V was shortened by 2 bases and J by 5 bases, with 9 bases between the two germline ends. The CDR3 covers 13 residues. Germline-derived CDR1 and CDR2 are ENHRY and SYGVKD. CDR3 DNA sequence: TGTGCCATCAGTGAGGGACTTGGGGAGACCCAGTACTTC. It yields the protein CAISEGLGETQYF.

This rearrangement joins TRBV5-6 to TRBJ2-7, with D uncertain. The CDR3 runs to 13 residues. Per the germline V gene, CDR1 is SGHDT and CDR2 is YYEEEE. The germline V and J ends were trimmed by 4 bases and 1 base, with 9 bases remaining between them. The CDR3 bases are TGTGCCAGCAGCCCCCGTGGTTCCTACGAGCAGTACTTC. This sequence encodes CASSPRGSYEQYF.

The CDR3 loop reads CASSLGWGGDTEAFF. The DNA of the CDR3 is TGTGCCAGCAGTTTGGGCTGGGGGGGGGACACTGAAGCTTTCTTT. V and J are TRBV12-3 or TRBV12-4 and TRBJ1-1; TRBD1 is a possible D gene (5 bases). The CDR3 is made up of 15 amino acids. Trimming removed 3 bases from V and 3 bases from J, with 14 bases in between.

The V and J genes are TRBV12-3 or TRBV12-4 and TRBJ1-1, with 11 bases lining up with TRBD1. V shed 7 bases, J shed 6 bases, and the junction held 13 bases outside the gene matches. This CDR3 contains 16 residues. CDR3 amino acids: CASTFGRGQGASEAFF. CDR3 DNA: TGTGCCAGCACTTTTGGTCGAGGACAGGGGGCGTCTGAAGCTTTCTTT.

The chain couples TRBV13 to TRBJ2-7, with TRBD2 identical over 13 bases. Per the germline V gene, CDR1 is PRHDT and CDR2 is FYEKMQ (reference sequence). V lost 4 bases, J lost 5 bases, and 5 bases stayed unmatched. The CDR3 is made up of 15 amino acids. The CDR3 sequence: CASSSAGTSGNEQYF. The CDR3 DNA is TGTGCCAGCAGCTCCGCCGGGACTAGCGGGAACGAGCAGTACTTC.

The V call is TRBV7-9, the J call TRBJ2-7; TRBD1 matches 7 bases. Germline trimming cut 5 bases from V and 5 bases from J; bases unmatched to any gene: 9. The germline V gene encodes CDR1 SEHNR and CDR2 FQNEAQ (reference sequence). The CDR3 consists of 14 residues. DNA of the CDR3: TGTGCCAGCAGCCCCCGGGACAGAACGGACGAGCAGTACTTC. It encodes CASSPRDRTDEQYF.

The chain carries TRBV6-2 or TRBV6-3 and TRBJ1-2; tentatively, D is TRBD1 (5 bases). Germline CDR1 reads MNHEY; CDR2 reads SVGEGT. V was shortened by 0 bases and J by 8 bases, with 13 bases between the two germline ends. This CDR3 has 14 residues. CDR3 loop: CASSYSSRGGGYTF. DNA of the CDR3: TGTGCCAGCAGTTACTCGAGTAGGGGAGGCGGCTACACCTTC.

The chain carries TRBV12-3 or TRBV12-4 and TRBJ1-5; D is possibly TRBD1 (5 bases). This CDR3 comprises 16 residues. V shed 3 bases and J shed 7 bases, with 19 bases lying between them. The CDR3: CASSFRVFLGMQPQHF. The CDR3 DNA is TGTGCCAGCAGTTTCAGGGTTTTTCTGGGTATGCAGCCCCAGCATTTT.

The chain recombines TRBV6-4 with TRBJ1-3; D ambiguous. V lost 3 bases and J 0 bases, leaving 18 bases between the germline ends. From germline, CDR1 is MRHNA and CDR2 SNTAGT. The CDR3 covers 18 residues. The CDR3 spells CASSEFGKHQVSGNTIYF. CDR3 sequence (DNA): TGTGCCAGCAGTGAATTTGGAAAACATCAAGTCTCTGGAAACACCATATATTTT.

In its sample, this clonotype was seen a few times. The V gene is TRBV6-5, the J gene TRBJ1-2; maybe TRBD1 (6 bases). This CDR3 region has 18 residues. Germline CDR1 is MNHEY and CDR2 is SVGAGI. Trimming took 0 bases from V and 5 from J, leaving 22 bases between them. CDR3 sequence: CASSYSISGAGIGYGYTF. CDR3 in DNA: TGTGCCAGCAGTTACTCGATATCAGGGGCCGGTATAGGGTATGGCTACACCTTC.

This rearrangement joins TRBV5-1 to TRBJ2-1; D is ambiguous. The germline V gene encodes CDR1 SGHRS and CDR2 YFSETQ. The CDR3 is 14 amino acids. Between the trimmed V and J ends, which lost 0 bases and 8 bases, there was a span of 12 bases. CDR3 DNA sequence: TGCGCCAGCAGCTTGGGGCTAGTTCCCGATGAGCAGTTCTTC. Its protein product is CASSLGLVPDEQFF. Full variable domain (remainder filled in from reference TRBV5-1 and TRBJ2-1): KAGVTQTPRYLIKTRGQQVTLSCSPISGHRSVSWYQQTPGQGLQFLFEYFSETQRNKGNFPGRFSGRQFSNSRSEMNVSTLELGDSALYLCASSLGLVPDEQFFGPGTRLTVL.

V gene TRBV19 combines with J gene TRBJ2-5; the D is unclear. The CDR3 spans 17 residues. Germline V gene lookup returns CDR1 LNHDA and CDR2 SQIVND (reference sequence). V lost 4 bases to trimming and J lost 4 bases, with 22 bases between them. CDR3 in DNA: TGTGCCAGTAGTACCATCAACCTGGGCCATTTTCCAGAGACCCAGTACTTC. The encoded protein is CASSTINLGHFPETQYF.

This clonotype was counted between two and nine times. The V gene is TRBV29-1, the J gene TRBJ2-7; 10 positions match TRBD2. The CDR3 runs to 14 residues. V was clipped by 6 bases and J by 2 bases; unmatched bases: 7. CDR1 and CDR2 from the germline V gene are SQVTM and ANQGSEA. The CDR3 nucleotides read TGCAGCGTCAAGACTAGCGGGTCCACCTACGAGCAGTACTTC. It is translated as CSVKTSGSTYEQYF.

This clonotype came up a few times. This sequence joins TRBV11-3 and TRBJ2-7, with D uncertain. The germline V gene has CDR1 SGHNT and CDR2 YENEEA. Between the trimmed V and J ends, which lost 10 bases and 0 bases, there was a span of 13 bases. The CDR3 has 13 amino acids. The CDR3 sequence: CATTPPSSYEQYF. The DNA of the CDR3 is TGTGCCACTACCCCACCCAGCTCCTACGAGCAGTACTTC. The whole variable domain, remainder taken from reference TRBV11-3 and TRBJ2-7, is EAGVVQSPRYKIIEKKQPVAFWCNPISGHNTLYWYLQNLGQGPELLIRYENEEAVDDSQLPKDRFSAERLKGVDSTLKIQPAELGDSAVYLCATTPPSSYEQYFGPGTRLTVT.

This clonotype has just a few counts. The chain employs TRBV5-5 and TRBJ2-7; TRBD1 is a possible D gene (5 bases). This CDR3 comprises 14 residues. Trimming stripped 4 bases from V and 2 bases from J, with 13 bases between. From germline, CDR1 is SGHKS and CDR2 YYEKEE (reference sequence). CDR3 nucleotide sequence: TGTGCCAGCAGCCTGTCTGGCAGGGCCTACGAGCAGTACTTC. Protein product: CASSLSGRAYEQYF.